This entry lists 28 T cell receptor beta chains sequenced from one sample in a study of cytomegalovirus exposure and HLA in healthy donors. The PCR had 60 Vbeta and 13 Jbeta primers. Sequencing was performed with immunoSEQ multiplex PCR; in TCRdb, only in-frame clones are kept and a portion is missing. This sample has 98,000 or so clones; 76% occur once, and the top ten carry 1.5% to 2.5%. The sequenced sample consisted of PBMCs. These TCRs come from a man aged 35 to 55 in good health and CMV-seronegative.

The chain combines TRBV29-1 with TRBJ1-1; the D gene is possibly TRBD1 (6 bases). The germline CDR1 and CDR2 sequences are SQVTM and ANQGSEA. The CDR3 extends over 12 amino acids. V shed 5 bases and J shed 4 bases, with 11 bases lying between them. CDR3 in DNA: TGCAGCGTTTACAGGGAGGGCACTGAAGCTTTCTTT. Translating gives CSVYREGTEAFF.

This chain links TRBV9 with TRBJ2-7; TRBD1 matches 10 bases. The CDR3 runs 16 residues. Germline CDR1 and CDR2: SGDLS and YYNGEE. Trimming removed 3 bases from V and 5 bases from J; junction bases left unmatched: 11. The CDR3 loop is CASSDPGTGDPNEQYF. The CDR3 DNA reads TGTGCCAGCAGCGATCCCGGGACAGGGGATCCCAACGAGCAGTACTTC.

The chain combines TRBV11-1 with TRBJ2-7, with 9 bases aligning to TRBD1. CDR3 length: 16 amino acids. The J segment lost 0 bases and the V segment lost 2 bases, leaving 5 bases of the junction unmatched. Per the germline V gene, CDR1 is SGHAT and CDR2 is FQDESV (reference sequence). The CDR3 DNA sequence: TGTGCCAGCAGCTTACCGGGACAGGGCAACTCCTACGAGCAGTACTTC. Protein: CASSLPGQGNSYEQYF.

The chain carries TRBV29-1 and TRBJ2-3; 13 positions agree with TRBD2. From germline, CDR1 is SQVTM and CDR2 ANQGSEA. The CDR3 has 16 amino acids. The V gene end was trimmed by 5 bases and the J gene end by 2 bases; junction bases not matched to a gene: 7. CDR3 region: CSVQGTSGESTDTQYF. CDR3 DNA sequence: TGCAGCGTTCAAGGGACTAGCGGGGAGTCCACAGATACGCAGTATTTT.

This chain joins TRBV6-6 and TRBJ2-3; TRBD1 is a possible D gene (6 bases). CDR3 size: 15 residues. The V and J ends lost 7 bases and 5 bases respectively, with 19 bases between them. Germline-derived CDR1 and CDR2 are MNHNY and SVGAGI (reference sequence). CDR3 DNA: TGTGCCAGCACCAAGGACAGAACCTACCAAGATACGCAGTATTTT. Translating gives CASTKDRTYQDTQYF.

The V and J genes are TRBV2 and TRBJ1-1, with 9 bases matching TRBD1. CDR3 length equals 13 residues. V shed 5 bases, J shed 4 bases, and the junction held 2 bases outside the gene matches. Looked up from germline, CDR1 is SNHLY and CDR2 is FYNNEI. The CDR3 reads CASSSTGGTEAFF. CDR3 bases: TGTGCCAGCAGTTCGACAGGGGGCACTGAAGCTTTCTTT.

The chain joins TRBV28 to TRBJ2-2, with a tentative D call TRBD2 (5 bases). The ends were cut back, 8 bases at V and 0 bases at J, with 10 bases in the middle. Germline CDR1 and CDR2: MDHEN and SYDVKM. CDR3 size: 14 residues. The DNA of the CDR3 is TGTGCCAGCCGTGGGGAGACGAACACCGGGGAGCTGTTTTTT. Protein product: CASRGETNTGELFF.

V and J are TRBV9 and TRBJ1-4; TRBD1 might be the D (5 bases). Germline values: CDR1 SGDLS, CDR2 YYNGEE. The V end lost 2 bases, the J end lost 0 bases, and 5 bases lay between the germline ends. CDR3 size: 14 residues. Here the CDR3 reads CASSVTATNEKLFF. The CDR3 DNA sequence: TGTGCCAGCAGCGTGACAGCAACTAATGAAAAACTGTTTTTT.

The CDR3: CASSEALAGYNEQFF. In DNA, the CDR3 is TGCGCCAGCAGTGAAGCGCTAGCGGGGTACAATGAGCAGTTCTTC. This chain connects TRBV10-1 to TRBJ2-1, with 9 nucleotides matching TRBD2. Germline CDR1 reads WNHNN; CDR2 reads SYGVQD (reference sequence). The V gene end was trimmed by 3 bases and the J gene end by 4 bases; junction bases not matched to a gene: 4. This CDR3 has 15 residues.

The chain has TRBV7-2 and TRBJ2-2; TRBD1 aligns across 7 bases. CDR1 is SGHTA, CDR2 FQGNSA, per germline. V trimming: 6 bases; J trimming: 7 bases; junction bases outside the gene matches: 5. The CDR3 totals 13 residues. This CDR3 reads CASRSQGFGELFF. For the CDR3, the DNA is TGTGCCAGCAGATCACAGGGGTTCGGGGAGCTGTTTTTT.

This clone was recorded a few times. V gene TRBV5-4 combines with J gene TRBJ2-5, with TRBD2 matching over 8 bases. V lost 1 base to trimming and J lost 5 bases; unmatched junction nucleotides: 7. CDR3 length: 15 residues. Looked up from germline, CDR1 is SGHNT and CDR2 is YYREEE (reference sequence). The CDR3 spells CASSLRGGVLETQYF. CDR3 coding DNA: TGTGCCAGCAGCTTGCGGGGGGGCGTGTTGGAGACCCAGTACTTC.

Details on this clone: This sample includes further DNA sequences coding for the same CDR3. The rearrangement joins TRBV28 to TRBJ1-1; 10 positions agree with TRBD1. The V and J ends lost 6 bases and 4 bases, in that order; junction bases with no gene match: 11. Germline-derived CDR1 and CDR2 are MDHEN and SYDVKM. There are 16 residues in the CDR3. The CDR3 DNA sequence: TGTGCCAGCAGGTCACCACCGGGACAGGGGTCCACTGAAGCTTTCTTT. Protein product: CASRSPPGQGSTEAFF.

This clone was seen more than once but under ten times. The gene calls are TRBV9 and TRBJ2-7, with a tentative D call TRBD2 (6 bases). The CDR3 extends over 15 amino acids. Deletions cut 7 bases from V and 4 bases from J, with 21 bases between. The germline V gene encodes CDR1 SGDLS and CDR2 YYNGEE. The CDR3 region is CASAAGLDTYYEQYF. CDR3 sequence (DNA): TGTGCCAGCGCTGCGGGATTGGACACGTATTACGAGCAGTACTTC.

For this clone: A read error may account for a junction end that differs from germline. CDR3 coding DNA: TGTGCCGGCAGCTTAGAGTTACGAGTCGAGCAGTACTTC. The encoded protein is CAGSLELRVEQYF. This chain uses TRBV7-2 with TRBJ2-7; no clear D. This CDR3 is 13 amino acids long. CDR1 is SGHTA and CDR2 is FQGNSA in the germline V gene.

The V call is TRBV28, the J call TRBJ2-7; unclear D gene. This CDR3 contains 14 residues. The V end was cut by 6 bases, the J end by 6 bases, with 18 bases between. The V gene's germline CDR1 is MDHEN and CDR2 SYDVKM. CDR3 nucleotides: TGTGCCAGCAGCCCCTTACGGGTCGGCTTCGAGCAGTACTTC. Amino acid sequence: CASSPLRVGFEQYF. Full variable domain (missing parts from reference TRBV28 and TRBJ2-7): DVKVTQSSRYLVKRTGEKVFLECVQDMDHENMFWYRQDPGLGLRLIYFSYDVKMKEKGDIPEGYSVSREKKERFSLILESASTNQTSMYLCASSPLRVGFEQYFGPGTRLTVT.

This chain uses TRBV21-1 with TRBJ2-2; no check of the table's D call, TRBD1, against the DNA was made. TRBV21-1 is noted as a pseudogene. The CDR3 is 12 residues long. The CDR3 reads CASRGQPGRLFF. The CDR3 DNA reads TGTGCCAGCAGGGGACAGCCTGGGAGGCTGTTTTTT.

This sequence joins TRBV18 and TRBJ2-3; perhaps TRBD1 as D (5 bases). This CDR3 comprises 16 residues. Trimming removed 3 bases from V and 0 bases from J, with 13 bases in between. In germline, CDR1 is KGHSH, CDR2 LQKENI. In nucleotides, the CDR3 is TGTGCCAGCTCACCCCGGACAACACGTAGCACAGATACGCAGTATTTT. Translated: CASSPRTTRSTDTQYF.

This chain connects TRBV10-3 to TRBJ2-7, with 10 bases lining up with TRBD2. V shed 9 bases and J 3 bases; nucleotides not matched to a gene: 5. CDR1 is ENHRY, CDR2 SYGVKD, per germline. This CDR3 is built from 13 residues. The DNA for the CDR3 is TGTGCCATGGGGGGACTAGCGAGCTACGAGCAGTACTTC. Amino acid sequence: CAMGGLASYEQYF.

The chain uses TRBV7-2 and TRBJ1-2; 9 bases are shared with TRBD1. CDR1 and CDR2 (germline): SGHTA, FQGNSA. The CDR3 consists of 14 residues. V shed 1 base and J 6 bases; nucleotides not matched to a gene: 3. The CDR3 sequence is CASSLEGQGDGYTF. In DNA form, the CDR3 reads TGTGCCAGCAGCTTAGAGGGACAGGGTGATGGCTACACCTTC. The whole variable domain, remainder taken from reference TRBV7-2 and TRBJ1-2, is GAGVSQSPSNKVTEKGKDVELRCDPISGHTALYWYRQSLGQGLEFLIYFQGNSAPDKSGLPSDRFSAERTGGSVSTLTIQRTQQEDSAVYLCASSLEGQGDGYTFGSGTRLTVV.

This clone was found once. The V gene is TRBV27, the J gene TRBJ2-2; 9 bases are shared with TRBD1. J lost 2 bases, V lost 7 bases, and 8 bases had no gene match. Per germline, CDR1 MNHEY and CDR2 SMNVEV (reference sequence). The CDR3 loop spans 16 amino acids. The DNA of the CDR3 is TGTGCCAGCAATCACAGGGGGCCAAAAAACACCGGGGAGCTGTTTTTT. It specifies CASNHRGPKNTGELFF.

The chain links TRBV27 to TRBJ2-3; 10 nucleotides match TRBD1. The CDR3 extends over 18 amino acids. Germline lookup yields CDR1 MNHEY and CDR2 SMNVEV (reference sequence). J gave up 0 bases and V 2 bases, and 8 bases lay outside the gene matches. CDR3 amino acids: CASSLGILGQGSTDTQYF. The CDR3 DNA reads as TGTGCCAGCAGTTTAGGTATCTTGGGACAGGGGAGCACAGATACGCAGTATTTT.

V gene TRBV11-2 combines with J gene TRBJ2-2; D gene unclear. CDR3 length: 12 residues. Germline assignment: CDR1 SGHAT and CDR2 FQNNGV. Trimming shortened V by 1 base and J by 6 bases, and 3 bases separated the two germline ends. CDR3 loop: CASSLGAGELFF. CDR3 sequence (DNA): TGTGCCAGCAGCTTAGGAGCCGGGGAGCTGTTTTTT.

The CDR3 is CASRHRTEVQETQYF. DNA of the CDR3: TGTGCCAGCAGGCACAGGACAGAGGTTCAAGAGACCCAGTACTTC. The chain combines TRBV2 with TRBJ2-5, with D possibly TRBD1 on 6 matching bases. CDR1 is SNHLY, CDR2 FYNNEI, per germline. The CDR3 runs to 15 residues. Trimming removed 6 bases at V and 2 bases at J, with 16 bases between.

V usage is TRBV7-2 and J usage is TRBJ1-1; D is unresolved. V was clipped by 4 bases and J by 0 bases, with 9 bases between them. Germline V gives CDR1 SGHTA, CDR2 FQGNSA. The CDR3 runs 14 residues. The CDR3 DNA is TGTGCCAGCAGCTCAACACCCATGAACACTGAAGCTTTCTTT. Its translation: CASSSTPMNTEAFF.

J is TRBJ2-2 and V is TRBV5-1; 9 nucleotides align to TRBD1. The CDR3 has 19 amino acids. Germline CDR1 and CDR2: SGHRS and YFSETQ. V was clipped by 4 bases and J by 0 bases; unmatched bases: 13. CDR3 in amino acids: CASSGGTGPRLANTGELFF. DNA for the CDR3: TGCGCCAGCAGCGGGGGGACAGGGCCCCGGCTCGCGAACACCGGGGAGCTGTTTTTT.

The chain recombines TRBV5-5 with TRBJ1-3; TRBD1 agrees at 9 bases. V lost 4 bases to trimming and J lost 4 bases; unmatched junction nucleotides: 6. Germline V gene sequence: CDR1 SGHKS, CDR2 YYEKEE (reference sequence). This CDR3 is 15 amino acids long. The CDR3 DNA reads as TGTGCCAGCAGCCCACCCGGGACAGGGGGAAACACCATATATTTT. Translated, it gives CASSPPGTGGNTIYF.

The rearrangement uses TRBV25-1 and TRBJ2-1; TRBD2 aligns across 7 bases. V lost 4 bases and J lost 5; bases outside the gene matches: 8. The CDR3 has 15 residues. CDR1 is MGHDK, CDR2 SYGVNS, per germline. CDR3 sequence: CASSVGSGNHNEQFF. The DNA for the CDR3 is TGTGCCAGCAGTGTCGGGAGCGGGAACCACAATGAGCAGTTCTTC.

This clone was seen a handful of times. The chain has TRBV7-2 and TRBJ2-1, with D unclear. Germline CDR1 is SGHTA and CDR2 is FQGNSA. V lost 1 base, J lost 8 bases, and 9 bases lay in between. The CDR3 runs to 13 residues. CDR3 sequence: CASSLVSGDEQFF. The CDR3 DNA sequence: TGTGCCAGCAGCTTAGTATCGGGTGATGAGCAGTTCTTC. The variable domain in full, with the rest retrieved from reference TRBV7-2 and TRBJ2-1, is GAGVSQSPSNKVTEKGKDVELRCDPISGHTALYWYRQSLGQGLEFLIYFQGNSAPDKSGLPSDRFSAERTGGSVSTLTIQRTQQEDSAVYLCASSLVSGDEQFFGPGTRLTVL.